This TCR beta chain was recorded in a study of blood T cell repertoires in COVID-19. Turning to the study itself: Material from acute and convalescent COVID-19 was sourced from the United States, Italy and Spain. In each case, the material was cDNA or gDNA derived from T cells, B-cell-depleted T cells, or PBMCs.

The V gene lost 8 bases and the J gene lost 5 bases, with 13 bases spanning the gap. Germline V gene lookup returns CDR1 KGHSH and CDR2 LQKENI. The CDR3 loop spans 13 amino acids. TCRdb's copy holds only in-frame clones and misses some; the assay was immunoSEQ multiplex PCR. The repertoire has 120,000 or so clones, about 80% of them found once; the top ten carry around 15%. Sequencing was carried out using peripheral blood. V usage is TRBV18 and J usage is TRBJ1-5; D is unclear. The clonotype originates from a man between 60 and 70 years old with active or convalescent COVID-19. The CDR3 region is CASAEGIDQPQHF. CDR3 nucleotide sequence: TGTGCCAGCGCAGAGGGTATTGATCAGCCCCAGCATTTT.